This T cell receptor (beta chain) appears in the sequencing data of a study of OX40 agonist ivuxolimab in advanced cancers. Findings of the study overall: No antigen was identified for the clonally expanded peripheral T cells. Circulating CD4+ and CD8+ T cells showed clonal expansion by week 6 at 0.1 to 3.0 mg/kg.

This CDR3 has 13 residues. The V and J ends lost 1 base and 7 bases respectively, with 12 bases between them. Germline values: CDR1 SGHNT, CDR2 YYREEE (reference sequence). TCRdb's copy holds only in-frame clones and misses some; the assay was immunoSEQ multiplex PCR. In the table there are 99,000 or so clones, approximately 95% of which are singletons. Regarding this clone: What it recognizes is unknown.

Autoimmune disease history or systemic immunosuppression meant exclusion. Baseline was the first blood sampling point, followed by cycle 4 day 1 and cycle 7 day 1. The origin of this receptor is an adult with an advanced solid tumor such as melanoma, head and neck, liver or kidney cancer. The rearrangement uses TRBV5-4 and TRBJ2-7, with D possibly matching TRBD1 (6 bases). The specimen was CD4+ or CD8+ T cells sorted from blood, collected in a trial of the OX40 agonist ivuxolimab. The CDR3 here is CASSLTGLREQYF. The CDR3 DNA reads as TGTGCCAGCAGCTTGACAGGGTTGAGGGAGCAGTACTTC.